The 3 T cell receptor beta chains given below trace back to one sample, sequenced in a study of shared clonotypes between healthy human individuals. Profiled with immunoSEQ multiplex PCR; TCRdb holds only in-frame clones, not every one. The data show roughly 2.5 million clones, with around nine tenths seen just once and over 0.12% held by the top ten. Sequenced input: naive CD4+ T cells sorted from blood. Subset noted: CD45RA+ positively selected. These receptors were taken from a man aged 18 to 29 in good health.

V usage is TRBV10-3 and J usage is TRBJ2-2, with TRBD1 matching over 7 bases. V lost 10 bases and J lost 1; bases outside the gene matches: 6. The CDR3 has 14 residues. Germline V gene lookup returns CDR1 ENHRY and CDR2 SYGVKD. The CDR3 is CATGQDLNTGELFF. The CDR3 DNA follows: TGTGCCACTGGACAGGACTTGAACACCGGGGAGCTGTTTTTT.

This clone was observed once. The chain couples TRBV30 to TRBJ2-7, with TRBD2 matching 7 bases. Trimming cost V 4 bases and J 4 bases; bases outside gene matches: 10. Germline loops: CDR1 GTSNPN, CDR2 SVGIG (reference sequence). The CDR3 runs to 14 residues. This CDR3 is CAWTPWGRVYEQYF. CDR3 DNA sequence: TGTGCCTGGACCCCTTGGGGGAGGGTTTACGAGCAGTACTTC.

The rearrangement uses TRBV5-1 and TRBJ1-1; unclear D gene. This CDR3 is built from 14 residues. CDR1 and CDR2 (germline): SGHRS, YFSETQ. V dropped 0 bases and J dropped 1 base, with 7 bases sitting between them. The CDR3 loop reads CASSLEARNTEAFF. The CDR3 nucleotides read TGCGCCAGCAGCTTGGAGGCCAGGAACACTGAAGCTTTCTTT.